This entry lists 4 T cell receptor beta chains sequenced from one sample in a study of OX40 agonist ivuxolimab in advanced cancers. TCRdb's copy holds only in-frame clones and misses some; the assay was immunoSEQ multiplex PCR. In the table there are roughly 48,000 clones, roughly 84% of which are singletons. This specimen consisted of CD4+ or CD8+ T cells sorted from blood, obtained in a trial of the OX40 agonist ivuxolimab. All receptors come from an adult with an advanced solid tumor such as melanoma, head and neck, liver or kidney cancer.

This clone was picked up one time. The chain links TRBV2 to TRBJ1-2; D not resolved. This CDR3 is 13 amino acids long. Between the trimmed V and J ends, which lost 1 base and 4 bases, there was a span of 7 bases. Germline V gives CDR1 SNHLY, CDR2 FYNNEI. CDR3 amino acids: CASSEVGVYGYTF. CDR3 bases: TGTGCCAGCAGTGAAGTGGGCGTCTATGGCTACACCTTC.

The V and J genes are TRBV27 and TRBJ2-7, with D tentatively TRBD2 (5 bases). Trimming stripped 0 bases from V and 2 bases from J, with 8 bases between. There are 14 residues in the CDR3. CDR1 MNHEY and CDR2 SMNVEV come from the germline V gene (reference sequence). In nucleotides, the CDR3 is TGTGCCAGCAGTTTATCGCCCGGGGCCTACGAGCAGTACTTC. As protein: CASSLSPGAYEQYF.

The rearrangement links TRBV7-3 to TRBJ2-5; TRBD2 aligns across 11 bases. Germline V gene data show CDR1 as SGHTA and CDR2 as FQGTGA. The CDR3 length is 16 residues. V shed 5 bases, J shed 4 bases, and the junction held 9 bases outside the gene matches. CDR3 bases: TGTGCCAGCAGCCTCATAGCGGGGGGGCCCACAGAGACCCAGTACTTC. The encoded protein is CASSLIAGGPTETQYF.

The CDR3 region has the DNA TGCGCCAGCAGCTTGAGTAAGGGGGTCCCCTACAATGAGCAGTTCTTC. Its protein product is CASSLSKGVPYNEQFF. J is TRBJ2-1 and V is TRBV5-1, with D possibly being TRBD1 (6 bases). In germline, CDR1 is SGHRS, CDR2 YFSETQ. The CDR3 covers 16 residues. The V gene lost 1 base and the J gene lost 2 bases, with 13 bases spanning the gap.